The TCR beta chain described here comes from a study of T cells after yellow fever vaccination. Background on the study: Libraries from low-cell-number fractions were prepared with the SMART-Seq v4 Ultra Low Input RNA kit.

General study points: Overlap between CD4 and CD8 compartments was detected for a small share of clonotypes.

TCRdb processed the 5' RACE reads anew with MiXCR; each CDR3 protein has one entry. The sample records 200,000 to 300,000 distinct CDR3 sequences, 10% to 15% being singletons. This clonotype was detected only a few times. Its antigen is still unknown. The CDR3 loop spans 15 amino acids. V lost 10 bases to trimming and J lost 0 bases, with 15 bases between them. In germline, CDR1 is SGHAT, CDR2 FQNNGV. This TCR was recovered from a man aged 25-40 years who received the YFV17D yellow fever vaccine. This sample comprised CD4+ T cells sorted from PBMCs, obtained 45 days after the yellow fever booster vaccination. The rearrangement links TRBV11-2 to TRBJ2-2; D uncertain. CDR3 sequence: CATKGPAANTGELFF. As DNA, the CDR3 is TGTGCCACCAAAGGGCCAGCCGCGAACACCGGGGAGCTGTTTTTT.